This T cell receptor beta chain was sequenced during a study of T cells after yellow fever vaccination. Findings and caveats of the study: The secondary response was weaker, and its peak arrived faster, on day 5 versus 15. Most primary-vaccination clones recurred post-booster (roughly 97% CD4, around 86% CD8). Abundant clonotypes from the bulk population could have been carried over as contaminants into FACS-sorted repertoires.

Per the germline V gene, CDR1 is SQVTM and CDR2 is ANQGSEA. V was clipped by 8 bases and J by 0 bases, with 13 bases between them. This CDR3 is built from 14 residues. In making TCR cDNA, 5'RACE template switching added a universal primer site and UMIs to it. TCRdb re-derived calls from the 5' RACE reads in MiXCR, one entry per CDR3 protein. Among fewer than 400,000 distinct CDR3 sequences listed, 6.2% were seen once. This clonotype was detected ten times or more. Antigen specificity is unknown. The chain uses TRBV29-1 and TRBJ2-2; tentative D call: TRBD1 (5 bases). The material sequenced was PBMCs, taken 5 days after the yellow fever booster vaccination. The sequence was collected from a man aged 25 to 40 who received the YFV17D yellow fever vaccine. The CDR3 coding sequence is TGCAGCATCCCACAGGTTCCGAACACCGGGGAGCTGTTTTTT. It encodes CSIPQVPNTGELFF.